Below are 19 T cell receptor beta chains sequenced from a single sample in a study of PD-1 blockade in classical Hodgkin lymphoma. Generated by immunoSEQ multiplex PCR, the TCRdb table keeps only in-frame clones and is missing some. The data show 25,000 to 35,000 clones, over 55% seen once. All trial patients relapsed after autologous stem cell transplantation. The starting material was peripheral blood mononuclear cells (PBMCs), obtained before the second cycle of nivolumab. The receptors shown here come from a human donor with classical Hodgkin lymphoma.

V is TRBV9 and J is TRBJ2-2, with TRBD1 matching 7 bases. J lost 6 bases, V lost 4 bases, and 9 bases had no gene match. The CDR3 contains 15 residues. Germline loops: CDR1 SGDLS, CDR2 YYNGEE. The CDR3 coding sequence is TGTGCCAGCAGCCCCCAACAGGGGACCCCCGGGGAGCTGTTTTTT. Its translation: CASSPQQGTPGELFF.

This chain connects TRBV19 to TRBJ1-5; D gene unclear. Trimming pared 6 bases from V and 6 bases from J, leaving 12 bases between. Germline-derived CDR1 and CDR2 are LNHDA and SQIVND (reference sequence). This CDR3 has 13 amino acids. In DNA form, the CDR3 reads TGTGCCAGTAGCCTTGAGAAGTTTCAGCCCCAGCATTTT. Protein sequence: CASSLEKFQPQHF.

The genes are TRBV28 and TRBJ2-7, with 8 bases lining up with TRBD1. Trimming took 10 bases from V and 2 from J; bases not matched to a gene: 10. The germline gives CDR1 MDHEN, CDR2 SYDVKM. The CDR3 totals 14 residues. In DNA form, the CDR3 reads TGTGCCATCTCGATGCCAGGGGGCGCCTACGAGCAGTACTTC. Its protein is CAISMPGGAYEQYF.

J is TRBJ2-7 and V is TRBV6-5; a weak D match, TRBD1 (6 bases). There are 16 residues in the CDR3. With 4 bases removed from V and 5 bases from J, the gap between germline ends came to 21 bases. Germline V gives CDR1 MNHEY, CDR2 SVGAGI. In DNA, the CDR3 is TGTGCCAGCAGTTCCCTAAGGACAGCCCTCTGGGACGAGCAGTACTTC. This gives the protein CASSSLRTALWDEQYF.

V usage is TRBV19 and J usage is TRBJ1-5; 8 bases align to TRBD1. In germline, CDR1 is LNHDA, CDR2 SQIVND (reference sequence). The CDR3 spans 15 residues. With 5 bases clipped from V and 2 bases from J, the junction kept 5 bases outside the gene matches. This CDR3 reads CASSADRGRNQPQHF. The CDR3 DNA reads TGTGCCAGTAGTGCCGACAGGGGACGCAATCAGCCCCAGCATTTT.

This sequence joins TRBV7-9 and TRBJ2-7; D is ambiguous. Germline V gene data show CDR1 as SEHNR and CDR2 as FQNEAQ (reference sequence). V shed 4 bases and J shed 6 bases, with 10 bases lying between them. This CDR3 contains 12 residues. The CDR3 nucleotides are TGTGCCAGCAGCTCGGTCGAAGGCGAGCAGTACTTC. Its protein product is CASSSVEGEQYF.

The chain carries TRBV12-5 and TRBJ2-2; D ambiguous. The V gene lost 7 bases and the J gene lost 4 bases, with 4 bases spanning the gap. Germline CDR1 LGHNT, CDR2 FRNRAP. The CDR3 is 11 amino acids. CDR3 in amino acids: CASVFTGELFF. For the CDR3, the DNA is TGTGCTAGTGTTTTCACCGGGGAGCTGTTTTTT.

This sequence joins TRBV27 and TRBJ1-5; 7 bases match TRBD1. The germline V gene has CDR1 MNHEY and CDR2 SMNVEV (reference sequence). CDR3 length: 15 amino acids. J lost 5 bases, V lost 6 bases, and 10 bases had no gene match. The DNA for the CDR3 is TGTGCCAGCAGCCCCGGGACAGAATGGGATCAGCCCCAGCATTTT. Protein: CASSPGTEWDQPQHF.

This clone was detected only a few times. The chain joins TRBV28 to TRBJ1-5; 10 nucleotides align to TRBD1. V trimming: 4 bases; J trimming: 2 bases; junction bases outside the gene matches: 11. This CDR3 has 18 residues. Germline lookup yields CDR1 MDHEN and CDR2 SYDVKM. The CDR3 spells CASSSRDRGKRRNQPQHF. CDR3 coding DNA: TGTGCCAGCAGTTCCCGGGACAGGGGTAAAAGGCGCAATCAGCCCCAGCATTTT.

This sequence joins TRBV5-1 and TRBJ1-6; no firm D call. This CDR3 contains 14 residues. CDR1 and CDR2 from the germline V gene are SGHRS and YFSETQ. V dropped 4 bases and J dropped 7 bases, with 12 bases sitting between them. CDR3 loop: CASSPFGPNSPLHF. The CDR3 DNA is TGCGCCAGCAGCCCCTTTGGACCCAATTCACCCCTCCACTTT. The full variable domain, rest sourced from reference TRBV5-1 and TRBJ1-6, is KAGVTQTPRYLIKTRGQQVTLSCSPISGHRSVSWYQQTPGQGLQFLFEYFSETQRNKGNFPGRFSGRQFSNSRSEMNVSTLELGDSALYLCASSPFGPNSPLHFGNGTRLTVT.

The chain carries TRBV20-1 and TRBJ1-1; D is unresolved. The CDR3 consists of 10 residues. CDR1 is DFQATT, CDR2 SNEGSKA, per germline (reference sequence). Deletions cut 0 bases from V and 11 bases from J, with 7 bases between. The CDR3 nucleotides are TGCAGTGCTAGAGATGAGGTGGCTTTCTTT. Translation gives CSARDEVAFF.

This rearrangement joins TRBV5-6 to TRBJ1-1; D might be TRBD1 (5 bases). The CDR3 extends over 13 amino acids. Trimming took 4 bases from V and 11 from J, leaving 18 bases between them. Germline V lookup: CDR1 SGHDT, CDR2 YYEEEE. CDR3 bases: TGTGCCAGCAGCCCCGGGTGGGGGAGTGGGGCTTTCTTT. Translated, it gives CASSPGWGSGAFF.

The chain couples TRBV30 to TRBJ2-3; D perhaps matches TRBD1 (5 bases). Trimming removed 3 bases at V and 6 bases at J, with 16 bases between. Looked up from germline, CDR1 is GTSNPN and CDR2 is SVGIG (reference sequence). The CDR3 totals 14 residues. CDR3 sequence (DNA): TGTGCCTGGAGAAGTTGGGCAGGGATCGATACGCAGTATTTT. It is translated as CAWRSWAGIDTQYF.

In its sample, this clone was seen once. The CDR3 sequence is CASSPDGRSQFF. The DNA of the CDR3 is TGTGCCAGCTCACCGGACGGCAGGAGCCAGTTCTTC. The V and J genes are TRBV18 and TRBJ2-1; D is undetermined. The CDR3 is 12 amino acids. CDR1 is KGHSH, CDR2 LQKENI, per germline. V lost 3 bases and J lost 13, with 13 bases in between.

On this clone: Other DNA variants within this sample encode the same CDR3. J is TRBJ1-2 and V is TRBV19; D perhaps matches TRBD1 (6 bases). This CDR3 has 12 amino acids. Trimming took off 6 bases at V and 6 bases at J, with 11 bases between the two ends. Per the germline V gene, CDR1 is LNHDA and CDR2 is SQIVND (reference sequence). Here the CDR3 reads CASSPRQDGYTF. As DNA, the CDR3 is TGTGCCAGTAGCCCCAGACAGGATGGCTACACCTTC.

The chain uses TRBV27 and TRBJ1-1, with D perhaps matching TRBD1 (5 bases). Between the trimmed V and J ends, which lost 1 base and 4 bases, there was a span of 13 bases. Per germline, CDR1 MNHEY and CDR2 SMNVEV (reference sequence). There are 15 residues in the CDR3. The DNA of the CDR3 is TGTGCCAGCAGTTTATTCAGGGCGTTGAGCACTGAAGCTTTCTTT. It encodes CASSLFRALSTEAFF.

The table lists this clone with a count of one. The V and J genes are TRBV11-3 and TRBJ2-1; 7 bases fit TRBD2. The CDR3 length is 15 residues. Germline V gives CDR1 SGHNT, CDR2 YENEEA. With 5 bases clipped from V and 0 bases from J, the junction kept 4 bases outside the gene matches. DNA of the CDR3: TGTGCCAGCAGCCCTGGGGGGGGCTCCTACAATGAGCAGTTCTTC. It yields the protein CASSPGGGSYNEQFF.

This clone was seen only once. The CDR3 region is CASSYSEGEGDTQYF. The CDR3, as DNA: TGTGCCAGCAGTTACTCTGAGGGGGAGGGAGATACGCAGTATTTT. The V call is TRBV6-5, the J call TRBJ2-3; possible D gene TRBD2, 7 bases. Germline CDR1 is MNHEY and CDR2 is SVGAGI. V was cut by 0 bases and J by 5 bases, with 12 bases left in between. The CDR3 is 15 amino acids.

The chain carries TRBV5-6 and TRBJ2-6; possibly TRBD1 for D (5 bases). Trimming shortened V by 0 bases and J by 1 base, and 8 bases separated the two germline ends. CDR1 and CDR2 from the germline V gene are SGHDT and YYEEEE. This CDR3 comprises 16 residues. The CDR3 here is CASSLVGVSGANVLTF. The CDR3 nucleotides are TGTGCCAGCAGCTTGGTAGGGGTGTCTGGGGCCAACGTCCTGACTTTC.